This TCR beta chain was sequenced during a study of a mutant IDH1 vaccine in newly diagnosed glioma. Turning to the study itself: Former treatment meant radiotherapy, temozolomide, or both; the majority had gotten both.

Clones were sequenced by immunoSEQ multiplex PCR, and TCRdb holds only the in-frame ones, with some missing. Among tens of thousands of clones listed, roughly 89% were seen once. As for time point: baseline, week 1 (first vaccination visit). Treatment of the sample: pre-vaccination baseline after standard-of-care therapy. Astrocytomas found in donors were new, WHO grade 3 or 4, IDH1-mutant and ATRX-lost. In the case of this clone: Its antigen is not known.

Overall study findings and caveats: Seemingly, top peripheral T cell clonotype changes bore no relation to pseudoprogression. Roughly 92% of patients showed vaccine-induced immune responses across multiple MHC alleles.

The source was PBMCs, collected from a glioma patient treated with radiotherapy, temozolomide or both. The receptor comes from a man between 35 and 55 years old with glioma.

CDR3 coding DNA: TGTGCCAGCAGCCCGGGGACTATGGAGACCCAGTACTTC. This translates into CASSPGTMETQYF. The chain carries TRBV5-4 and TRBJ2-5; TRBD2 matches 7 bases. The CDR3 is made up of 13 amino acids. CDR1 SGHNT and CDR2 YYREEE come from the germline V gene (reference sequence). The V segment lost 4 bases and the J segment 5 bases; nucleotides outside the gene matches: 5. The whole variable domain, filled in from reference TRBV5-4 and TRBJ2-5, reads ETGVTQSPTHLIKTRGQQVTLRCSSQSGHNTVSWYQQALGQGPQFIFQYYREEENGRGNFPPRFSGLQFPNYSSELNVNALELDDSALYLCASSPGTMETQYFGPGTRLLVL.